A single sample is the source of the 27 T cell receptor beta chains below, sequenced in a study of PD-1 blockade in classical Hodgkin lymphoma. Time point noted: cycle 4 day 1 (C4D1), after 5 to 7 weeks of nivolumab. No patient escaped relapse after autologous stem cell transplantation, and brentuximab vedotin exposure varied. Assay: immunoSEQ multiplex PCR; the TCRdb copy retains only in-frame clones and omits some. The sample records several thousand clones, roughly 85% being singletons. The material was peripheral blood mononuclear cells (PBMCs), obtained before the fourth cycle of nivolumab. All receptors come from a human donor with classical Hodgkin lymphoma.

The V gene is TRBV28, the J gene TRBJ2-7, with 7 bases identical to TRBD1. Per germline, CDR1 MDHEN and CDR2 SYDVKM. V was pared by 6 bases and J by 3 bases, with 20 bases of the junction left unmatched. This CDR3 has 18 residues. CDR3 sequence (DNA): TGTGCCAGCAGAGACGACGAGACTTACCGGGACAGATACTACGAGCAGTACTTC. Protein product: CASRDDETYRDRYYEQYF.

CDR3 sequence (DNA): TGTGCCAGCAGCGTAGAAGGGCGGGAGGGTACCGGGGAGCTGTTTTTT. Residues: CASSVEGREGTGELFF. The chain combines TRBV9 with TRBJ2-2; 9 bases agree with TRBD2. The CDR3 runs 16 residues. Germline V lookup: CDR1 SGDLS, CDR2 YYNGEE. V lost 0 bases and J lost 5; bases outside the gene matches: 5.

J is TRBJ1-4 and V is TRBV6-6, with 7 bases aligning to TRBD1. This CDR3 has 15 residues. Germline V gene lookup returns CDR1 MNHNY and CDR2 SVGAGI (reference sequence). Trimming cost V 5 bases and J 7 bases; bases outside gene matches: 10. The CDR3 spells CASSGQTGSGEKLFF. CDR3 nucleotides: TGTGCCAGCAGTGGGCAGACAGGGAGCGGTGAAAAACTGTTTTTT.

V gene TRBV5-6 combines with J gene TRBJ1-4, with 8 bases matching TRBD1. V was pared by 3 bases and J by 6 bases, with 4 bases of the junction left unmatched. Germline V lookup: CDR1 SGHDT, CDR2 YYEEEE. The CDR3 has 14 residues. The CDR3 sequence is CASSSGTGYEKLFF. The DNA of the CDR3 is TGTGCCAGCAGCTCCGGGACAGGATATGAAAAACTGTTTTTT.

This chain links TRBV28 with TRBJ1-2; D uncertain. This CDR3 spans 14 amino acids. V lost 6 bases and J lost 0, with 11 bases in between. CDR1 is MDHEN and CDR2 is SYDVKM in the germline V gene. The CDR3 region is CASRTGGANYGYTF. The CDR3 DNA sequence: TGTGCCAGCAGAACGGGCGGAGCTAACTATGGCTACACCTTC.

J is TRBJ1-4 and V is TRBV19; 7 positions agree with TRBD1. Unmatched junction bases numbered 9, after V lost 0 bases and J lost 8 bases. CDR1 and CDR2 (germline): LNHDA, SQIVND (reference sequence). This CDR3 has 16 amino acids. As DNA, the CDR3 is TGTGCCAGTAGTATAGAAACGACAGGGTTAGGAGAAAAACTGTTTTTT. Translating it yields CASSIETTGLGEKLFF.

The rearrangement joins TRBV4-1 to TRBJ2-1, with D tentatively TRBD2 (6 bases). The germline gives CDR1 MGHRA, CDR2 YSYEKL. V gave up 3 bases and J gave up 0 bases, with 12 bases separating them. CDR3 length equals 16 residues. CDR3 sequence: CASSHRTTSSYNEQFF. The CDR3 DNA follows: TGCGCCAGCAGCCATCGTACGACTAGCTCCTACAATGAGCAGTTCTTC.

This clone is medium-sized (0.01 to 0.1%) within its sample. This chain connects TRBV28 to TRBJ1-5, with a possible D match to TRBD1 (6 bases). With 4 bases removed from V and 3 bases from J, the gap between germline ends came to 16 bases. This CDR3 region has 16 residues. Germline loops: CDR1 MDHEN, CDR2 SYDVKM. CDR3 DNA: TGTGCCAGCAGTTCCCTCTCGACAGGAGCCAATCAGCCCCAGCATTTT. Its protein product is CASSSLSTGANQPQHF.

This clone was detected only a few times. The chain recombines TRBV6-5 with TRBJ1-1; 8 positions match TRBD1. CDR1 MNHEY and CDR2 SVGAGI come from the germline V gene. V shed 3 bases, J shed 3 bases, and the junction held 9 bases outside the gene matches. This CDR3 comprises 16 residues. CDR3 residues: CASSYGWGRGHTEAFF. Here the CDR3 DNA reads TGTGCCAGCAGTTATGGGTGGGGCAGGGGGCACACTGAAGCTTTCTTT.

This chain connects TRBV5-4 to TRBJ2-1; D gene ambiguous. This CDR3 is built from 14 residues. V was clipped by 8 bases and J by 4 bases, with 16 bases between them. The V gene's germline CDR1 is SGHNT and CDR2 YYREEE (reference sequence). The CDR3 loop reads CASSLPGMYNEQFF. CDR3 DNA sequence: TGTGCCAGTTCTTTGCCGGGCATGTACAATGAGCAGTTCTTC.

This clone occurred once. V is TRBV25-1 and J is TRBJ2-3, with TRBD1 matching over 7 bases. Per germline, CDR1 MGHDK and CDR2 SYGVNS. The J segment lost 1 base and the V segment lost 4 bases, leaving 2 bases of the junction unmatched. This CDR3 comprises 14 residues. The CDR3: CASSATGGTDTQYF. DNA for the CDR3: TGTGCCAGCAGTGCTACAGGGGGCACAGATACGCAGTATTTT.

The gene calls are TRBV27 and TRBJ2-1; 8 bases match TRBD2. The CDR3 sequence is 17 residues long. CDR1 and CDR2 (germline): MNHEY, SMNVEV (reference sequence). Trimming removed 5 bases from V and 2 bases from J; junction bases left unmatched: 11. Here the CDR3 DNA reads TGTGCCAGCAGTCCCCGCGGGGGGTTCTCTCCCTACAATGAGCAGTTCTTC. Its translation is CASSPRGGFSPYNEQFF.

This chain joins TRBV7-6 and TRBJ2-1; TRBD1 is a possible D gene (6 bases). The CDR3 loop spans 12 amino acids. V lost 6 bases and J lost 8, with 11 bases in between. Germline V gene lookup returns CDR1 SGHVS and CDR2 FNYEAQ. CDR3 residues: CASSPQGYEQFF. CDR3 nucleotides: TGTGCCAGCAGTCCACAGGGCTATGAGCAGTTCTTC.

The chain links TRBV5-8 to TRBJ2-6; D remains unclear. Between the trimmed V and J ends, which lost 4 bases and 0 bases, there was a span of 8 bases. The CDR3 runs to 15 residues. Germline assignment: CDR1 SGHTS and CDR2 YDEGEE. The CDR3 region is CASSLRGSGANVLTF. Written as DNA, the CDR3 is TGTGCCAGCAGCCTTAGAGGCTCTGGGGCCAACGTCCTGACTTTC.

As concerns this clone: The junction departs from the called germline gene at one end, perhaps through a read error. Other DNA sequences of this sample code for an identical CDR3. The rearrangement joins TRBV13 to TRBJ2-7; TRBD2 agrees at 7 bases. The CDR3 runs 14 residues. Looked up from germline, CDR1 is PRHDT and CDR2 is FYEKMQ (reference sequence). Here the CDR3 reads CASSQAGSSYEQYF. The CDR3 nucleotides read TGCGCCAGCAGCCAAGCGGGAAGCTCCTACGAGCAGTACTTC.

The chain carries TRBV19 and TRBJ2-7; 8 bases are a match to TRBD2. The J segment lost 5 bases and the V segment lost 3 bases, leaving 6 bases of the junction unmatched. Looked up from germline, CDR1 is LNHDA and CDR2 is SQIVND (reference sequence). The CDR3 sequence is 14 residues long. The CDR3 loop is CASSMLAGVNEQYF. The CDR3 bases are TGTGCCAGTAGTATGCTAGCGGGTGTCAACGAGCAGTACTTC.

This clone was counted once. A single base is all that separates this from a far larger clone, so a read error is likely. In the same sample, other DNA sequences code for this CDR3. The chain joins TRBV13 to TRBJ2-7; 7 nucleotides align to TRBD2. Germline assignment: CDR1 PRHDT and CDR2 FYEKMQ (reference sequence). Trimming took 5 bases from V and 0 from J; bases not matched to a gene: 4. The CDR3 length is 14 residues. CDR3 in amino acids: CASSQAGSSYEQYF. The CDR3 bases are TGTGCCAGCAGCCAAGCGGGAAGCTCCTACGAGCAGTACTTC.

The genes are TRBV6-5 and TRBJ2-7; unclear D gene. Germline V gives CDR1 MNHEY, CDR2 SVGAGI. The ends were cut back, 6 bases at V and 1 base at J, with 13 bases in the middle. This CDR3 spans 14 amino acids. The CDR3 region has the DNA TGTGCCAGCAGGACCACCGTCTCTTCCTACGAGCAGTACTTC. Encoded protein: CASRTTVSSYEQYF.

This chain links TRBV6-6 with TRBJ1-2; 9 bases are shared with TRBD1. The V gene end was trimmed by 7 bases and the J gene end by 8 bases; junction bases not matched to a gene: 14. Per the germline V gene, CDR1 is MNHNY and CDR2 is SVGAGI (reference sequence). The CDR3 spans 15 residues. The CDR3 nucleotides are TGTGCCAGCACTCAACTACAGGGGGCAAGTGGGGGCTACACCTTC. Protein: CASTQLQGASGGYTF.

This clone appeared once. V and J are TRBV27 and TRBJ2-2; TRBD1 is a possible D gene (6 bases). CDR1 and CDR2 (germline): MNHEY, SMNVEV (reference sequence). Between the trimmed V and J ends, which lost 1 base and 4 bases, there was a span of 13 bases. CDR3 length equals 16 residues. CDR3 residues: CASSLYPLGGTGELFF. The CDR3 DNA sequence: TGTGCCAGCAGTTTATATCCCTTAGGGGGCACCGGGGAGCTGTTTTTT.

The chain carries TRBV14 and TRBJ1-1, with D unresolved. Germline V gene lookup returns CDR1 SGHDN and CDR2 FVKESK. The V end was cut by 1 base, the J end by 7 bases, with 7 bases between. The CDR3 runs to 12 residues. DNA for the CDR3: TGTGCCAGCAGCCAAGTTGGGGATGAAGCTTTCTTT. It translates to CASSQVGDEAFF.

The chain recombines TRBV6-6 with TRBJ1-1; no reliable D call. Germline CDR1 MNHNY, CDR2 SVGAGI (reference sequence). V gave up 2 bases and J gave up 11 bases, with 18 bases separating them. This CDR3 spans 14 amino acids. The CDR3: CASSYAVSGRDAFF. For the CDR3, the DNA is TGTGCCAGCAGTTACGCTGTAAGTGGGCGAGACGCTTTCTTT.

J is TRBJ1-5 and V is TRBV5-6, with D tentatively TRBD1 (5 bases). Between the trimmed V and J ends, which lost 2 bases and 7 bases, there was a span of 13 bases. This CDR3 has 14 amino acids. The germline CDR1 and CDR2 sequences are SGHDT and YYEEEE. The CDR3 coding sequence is TGTGCCAGCAGCTTTGGGGGGTCGGCGCAGCCCCAGCATTTT. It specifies CASSFGGSAQPQHF. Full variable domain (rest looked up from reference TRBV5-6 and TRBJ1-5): DAGVTQSPTHLIKTRGQQVTLRCSPKSGHDTVSWYQQALGQGPQFIFQYYEEEERQRGNFPDRFSGHQFPNYSSELNVNALLLGDSALYLCASSFGGSAQPQHFGDGTRLSIL.

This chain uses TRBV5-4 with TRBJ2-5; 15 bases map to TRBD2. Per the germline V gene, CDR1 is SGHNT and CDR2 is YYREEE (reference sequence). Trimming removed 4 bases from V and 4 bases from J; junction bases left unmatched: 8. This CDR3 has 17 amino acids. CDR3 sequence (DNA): TGTGCCAGCAGCCCCGGGACTAGCGGGAGGATCGGAGAGACCCAGTACTTC. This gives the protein CASSPGTSGRIGETQYF.

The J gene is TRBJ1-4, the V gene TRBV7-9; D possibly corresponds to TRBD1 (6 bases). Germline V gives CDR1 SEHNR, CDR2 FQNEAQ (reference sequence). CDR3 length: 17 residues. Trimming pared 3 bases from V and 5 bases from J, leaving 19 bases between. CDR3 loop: CASSLPGTKEWNEKLFF. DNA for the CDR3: TGTGCCAGCAGCTTGCCCGGGACAAAGGAGTGGAATGAAAAACTGTTTTTT.

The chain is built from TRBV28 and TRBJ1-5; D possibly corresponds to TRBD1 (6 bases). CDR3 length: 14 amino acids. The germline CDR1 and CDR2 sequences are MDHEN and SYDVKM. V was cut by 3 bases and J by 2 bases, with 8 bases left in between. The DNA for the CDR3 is TGTGCCAGCAGTTTCCAGGGGCGCAATCAGCCCCAGCATTTT. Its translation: CASSFQGRNQPQHF.

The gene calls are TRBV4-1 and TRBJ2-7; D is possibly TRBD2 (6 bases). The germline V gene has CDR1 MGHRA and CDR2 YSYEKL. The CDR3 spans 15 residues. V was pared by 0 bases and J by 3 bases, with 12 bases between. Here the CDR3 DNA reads TGCGCCAGCAGCCAAGATCGGGGGAGTCTCTACGAGCAGTACTTC. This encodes CASSQDRGSLYEQYF.